A selection of T cell receptor beta chains follows, all from one sample in a study of control samples from healthy donors and cancer patients. TCRdb keeps only in-frame clones here, not all; method: immunoSEQ multiplex PCR. The sample records about 180,000 clones, around 94% being singletons. Source material: blood. The receptors come from a man aged 25 to 40 in good health. CDR3s include the opening cysteine and the closing phenylalanine or tryptophan. A D gene is named only where the DNA matches it firmly. A row's size may be missing; if present it is once, few, many or a size class.

>TRBJ2-5|TRBD1|TRBV10-3|-
CAISGTGEETQYF
TGTGCCATCAGTGGGACAGGGGAAGAGACCCAGTACTTC
>TRBJ2-7|-|TRBV5-6|-
CASSPTNKRGLLSYEQYF
TGTGCCAGCAGCCCGACAAACAAACGGGGGCTGCTTTCCTACGAGCAGTACTTC
>TRBJ1-3|TRBD1|TRBV6-6|few
CASRSGQGKNTIYF
TGTGCCAGCAGATCGGGACAGGGGAAAAACACCATATATTTT
>TRBJ2-7|-|TRBV4-1|once
CASSQGQVSYEQYF
TGCGCCAGCAGCCAAGGACAGGTCTCCTACGAGCAGTACTTC
>TRBJ2-1|TRBD2|TRBV7-2|-
CASSLVSGLPINEQFF
TGTGCCAGCAGCTTAGTCTCGGGACTACCTATTAATGAGCAGTTCTTC
>TRBJ2-7|-|TRBV6-1|-
CASSELEGLYEQYF
TGTGCCAGCAGTGAATTAGAGGGACTTTACGAGCAGTACTTC
>TRBJ2-2|-|TRBV14|-
CASSPRTSTGELFF
TGTGCCAGCAGCCCCCGGACTTCCACCGGGGAGCTGTTTTTT
>TRBJ2-7|-|TRBV7-2|-
CASSLALDRTYEQYF
TGTGCCAGCAGCTTAGCGCTCGACAGAACCTACGAGCAGTACTTC
>TRBJ1-4|-|TRBV14|-
CASSQAAATNEKLFF
TGTGCCAGCAGCCAAGCGGCAGCAACTAATGAAAAACTGTTTTTT
>TRBJ2-1|TRBD2|TRBV7-9|-
CASSLTFSGSRNEQFF
TGTGCCAGCAGCCTTACCTTTAGCGGGAGCAGGAATGAGCAGTTCTTC